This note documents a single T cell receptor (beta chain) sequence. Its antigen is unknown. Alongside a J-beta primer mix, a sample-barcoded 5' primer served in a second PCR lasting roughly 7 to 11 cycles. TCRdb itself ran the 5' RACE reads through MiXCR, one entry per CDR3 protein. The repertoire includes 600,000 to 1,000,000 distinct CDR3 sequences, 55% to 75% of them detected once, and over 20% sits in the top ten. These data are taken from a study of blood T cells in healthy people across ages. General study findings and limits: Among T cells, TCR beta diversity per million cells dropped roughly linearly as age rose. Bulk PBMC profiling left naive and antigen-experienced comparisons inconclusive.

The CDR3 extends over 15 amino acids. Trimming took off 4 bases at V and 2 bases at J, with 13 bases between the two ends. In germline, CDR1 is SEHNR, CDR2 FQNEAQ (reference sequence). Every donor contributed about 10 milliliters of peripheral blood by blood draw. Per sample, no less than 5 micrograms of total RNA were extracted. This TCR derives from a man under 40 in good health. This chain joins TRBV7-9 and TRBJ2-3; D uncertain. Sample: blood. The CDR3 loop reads CASSSLDQYTDTQYF. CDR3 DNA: TGTGCCAGCAGCTCCCTCGACCAGTACACAGATACGCAGTATTTT.